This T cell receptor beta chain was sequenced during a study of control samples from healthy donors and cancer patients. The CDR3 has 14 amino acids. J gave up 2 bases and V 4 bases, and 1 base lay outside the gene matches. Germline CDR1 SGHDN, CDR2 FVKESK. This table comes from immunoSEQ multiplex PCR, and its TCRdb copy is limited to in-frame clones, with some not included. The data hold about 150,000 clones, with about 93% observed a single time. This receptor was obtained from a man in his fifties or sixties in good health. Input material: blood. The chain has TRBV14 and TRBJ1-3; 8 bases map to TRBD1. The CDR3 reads CASSPTGAGNTIYF. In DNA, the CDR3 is TGTGCCAGCAGCCCGACAGGGGCTGGAAACACCATATATTTT.